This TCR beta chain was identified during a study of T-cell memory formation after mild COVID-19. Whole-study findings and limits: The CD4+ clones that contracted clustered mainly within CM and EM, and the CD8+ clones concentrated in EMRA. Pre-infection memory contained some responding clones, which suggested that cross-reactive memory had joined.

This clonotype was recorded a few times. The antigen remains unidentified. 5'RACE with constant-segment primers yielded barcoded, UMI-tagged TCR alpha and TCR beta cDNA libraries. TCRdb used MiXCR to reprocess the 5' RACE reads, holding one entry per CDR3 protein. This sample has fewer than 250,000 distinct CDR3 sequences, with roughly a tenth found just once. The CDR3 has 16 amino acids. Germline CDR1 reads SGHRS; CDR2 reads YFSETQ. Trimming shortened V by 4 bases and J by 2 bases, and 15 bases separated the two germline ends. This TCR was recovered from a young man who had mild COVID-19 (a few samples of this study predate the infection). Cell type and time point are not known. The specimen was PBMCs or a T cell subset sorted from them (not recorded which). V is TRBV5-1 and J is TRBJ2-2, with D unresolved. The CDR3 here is CASSPGSFLNTGELFF. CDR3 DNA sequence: TGCGCCAGCAGCCCCGGCAGCTTTCTAAACACCGGGGAGCTGTTTTTT.